A single sample is the source of the 27 T cell receptor beta chains below, sequenced in a study of blood T cell repertoires in COVID-19. Profiled with immunoSEQ multiplex PCR; TCRdb holds only in-frame clones, not every one. The table records about 95,000 clones, approximately 84% of them present only once. Material for sequencing was peripheral blood. The receptors derive from a human donor in a cohort sampled during active COVID-19.

This clone has a single count. The rearrangement uses TRBV24-1 and TRBJ2-2, with 7 positions matching TRBD1. The CDR3 is made up of 15 amino acids. After removal of 11 bases from V and 0 bases from J, the junction contained 8 bases not matched to a gene. CDR1 is KGHDR, CDR2 SFDVKD, per germline. The CDR3 region is CASSGQIPNTGELFF. Here the CDR3 DNA reads TGTGCCAGTTCGGGACAGATCCCGAACACCGGGGAGCTGTTTTTT.

The rearrangement uses TRBV28 and TRBJ1-2, with 8 positions matching TRBD1. CDR1 is MDHEN, CDR2 SYDVKM, per germline. Trimming at V came to 4 bases and at J to 4 bases, leaving 8 bases not matched to a gene. CDR3 size: 15 residues. The CDR3 bases are TGTGCCAGCAGTTCCCCGGACAGGGCGGGCTATGGCTACACCTTC. Translation: CASSSPDRAGYGYTF.

This clone was found once. V and J are TRBV28 and TRBJ2-1; 8 bases agree with TRBD2. The J segment lost 6 bases and the V segment lost 7 bases, leaving 14 bases of the junction unmatched. The CDR3 covers 16 residues. Germline V lookup: CDR1 MDHEN, CDR2 SYDVKM. CDR3 protein: CASTSPSGLVGNEQFF. CDR3 in DNA: TGTGCCAGCACCTCCCCATCGGGACTAGTGGGCAATGAGCAGTTCTTC.

This clone was detected only once. CDR3 sequence reads: CASSTSRATRDRVHTEAFF. Here the CDR3 DNA reads TGTGCCAGCAGTACTAGTAGAGCCACCCGGGACAGGGTACACACTGAAGCTTTCTTT. This rearrangement joins TRBV28 to TRBJ1-1; 9 bases are a match to TRBD1. CDR3 length equals 19 residues. The germline gives CDR1 MDHEN, CDR2 SYDVKM. Germline trimming cut 5 bases from V and 3 bases from J; bases unmatched to any gene: 19. The whole variable domain, filled in from reference TRBV28 and TRBJ1-1, reads DVKVTQSSRYLVKRTGEKVFLECVQDMDHENMFWYRQDPGLGLRLIYFSYDVKMKEKGDIPEGYSVSREKKERFSLILESASTNQTSMYLCASSTSRATRDRVHTEAFFGQGTRLTVV.

In this sample, this clone turned up once. This chain connects TRBV24-1 to TRBJ2-5; 10 nucleotides align to TRBD2. Germline CDR1 reads KGHDR; CDR2 reads SFDVKD. V was clipped by 4 bases and J by 9 bases; unmatched bases: 7. The CDR3 contains 14 residues. The CDR3 is CATSEGTSVRAQYF. The CDR3 DNA reads TGTGCCACCAGTGAGGGGACTAGCGTACGGGCCCAGTACTTC.

The V call is TRBV5-1, the J call TRBJ1-1; TRBD1 is a possible D gene (5 bases). Germline values: CDR1 SGHRS, CDR2 YFSETQ. Trimming removed 2 bases from V and 1 base from J, with 6 bases in between. The CDR3 totals 13 residues. The DNA for the CDR3 is TGCGCCAGCAGCTTACAGGAGAACACTGAAGCTTTCTTT. It codes for CASSLQENTEAFF.

The chain couples TRBV5-1 to TRBJ1-3; 10 bases match TRBD1. Germline CDR1 is SGHRS and CDR2 is YFSETQ. The CDR3 has 17 residues. Losses at the gene ends were 4 bases for V and 0 bases for J; bases not matched to a gene: 7. The CDR3 sequence is CASSRTWTGGSGNTIYF. The CDR3 coding sequence is TGCGCCAGCAGCCGCACGTGGACAGGGGGCTCTGGAAACACCATATATTTT.

This chain connects TRBV6-1 to TRBJ2-1, with D perhaps TRBD1 (5 bases). The germline V gene encodes CDR1 MNHNS and CDR2 SASEGT. The ends were cut back, 0 bases at V and 2 bases at J, with 17 bases in the middle. CDR3 length: 18 amino acids. The CDR3 coding sequence is TGTGCCAGCAGTGAAGCGCGTTATAGTCAGGGCCCCTACAATGAGCAGTTCTTC. This sequence encodes CASSEARYSQGPYNEQFF.

This chain links TRBV5-4 with TRBJ1-1; 8 nucleotides align to TRBD1. The V gene's germline CDR1 is SGHNT and CDR2 YYREEE (reference sequence). V was pared by 4 bases and J by 5 bases, with 10 bases of the junction left unmatched. The CDR3 has 15 amino acids. The CDR3 region is CASSGGQGGKTEAFF. In DNA form, the CDR3 reads TGTGCCAGCAGCGGCGGACAGGGTGGGAAAACTGAAGCTTTCTTT.

The chain links TRBV19 to TRBJ1-5, with 11 bases fitting TRBD1. This CDR3 is 15 amino acids long. The V gene end was trimmed by 4 bases and the J gene end by 7 bases; junction bases not matched to a gene: 6. Germline CDR1 reads LNHDA; CDR2 reads SQIVND (reference sequence). The CDR3 sequence is CASSRGQGARQPQHF. The CDR3 region has the DNA TGTGCCAGTAGTAGAGGACAGGGGGCTCGACAGCCCCAGCATTTT.

The chain recombines TRBV28 with TRBJ2-7; 9 positions match TRBD1. The CDR3 totals 14 residues. Germline CDR1 reads MDHEN; CDR2 reads SYDVKM. The V and J ends lost 5 bases and 3 bases, in that order; junction bases with no gene match: 5. CDR3 DNA sequence: TGTGCCAGCAGTCGGACAGGGGCCGACTACGAGCAGTACTTC. As protein: CASSRTGADYEQYF. The full variable domain, completed using reference TRBV28 and TRBJ2-7, is DVKVTQSSRYLVKRTGEKVFLECVQDMDHENMFWYRQDPGLGLRLIYFSYDVKMKEKGDIPEGYSVSREKKERFSLILESASTNQTSMYLCASSRTGADYEQYFGPGTRLTVT.

The rearrangement links TRBV12-3 or TRBV12-4 to TRBJ1-2, with 7 bases lining up with TRBD1. V was clipped by 6 bases and J by 6 bases; unmatched bases: 7. CDR3 length equals 13 residues. The CDR3 is CASRQGQMDGYTF. The CDR3 DNA reads TGTGCCAGCAGGCAGGGACAGATGGATGGCTACACCTTC.

This clone has a single count. The chain combines TRBV6-2 or TRBV6-3 with TRBJ1-1; TRBD1 agrees at 9 bases. The germline CDR1 and CDR2 sequences are MNHEY and SVGEGT. V gave up 4 bases and J gave up 6 bases; unmatched junction bases: 3. The CDR3 is made up of 13 amino acids. CDR3 protein: CASSSQGAAEAFF. The CDR3 DNA reads as TGTGCCAGCAGTTCACAGGGGGCGGCTGAAGCTTTCTTT.

This chain connects TRBV13 to TRBJ1-1, with 9 nucleotides matching TRBD1. The junction had 6 bases not matched to a gene; V was cut back by 6 bases and J by 7 bases. The germline gives CDR1 PRHDT, CDR2 FYEKMQ (reference sequence). The CDR3 consists of 13 residues. The CDR3 protein is CASRMDRGYEAFF. The DNA of the CDR3 is TGTGCCAGCAGAATGGACAGGGGTTATGAAGCTTTCTTT.

This clone was recorded a few times. The J gene is TRBJ2-1, the V gene TRBV2; D is possibly TRBD2 (6 bases). Per germline, CDR1 SNHLY and CDR2 FYNNEI. There are 14 residues in the CDR3. Trimming removed 11 bases at V and 3 bases at J, with 17 bases between. The CDR3, as DNA: TGTGCCGGCCACGGGACTCGGCTCTACAATGAGCAGTTCTTC. It yields the protein CAGHGTRLYNEQFF.

The rearrangement joins TRBV28 to TRBJ2-7, with 7 bases lining up with TRBD1. V was clipped by 6 bases and J by 2 bases; unmatched bases: 16. Germline V gene lookup returns CDR1 MDHEN and CDR2 SYDVKM. This CDR3 contains 17 residues. The CDR3, as DNA: TGTGCCAGCAGCGGCATCCTGACAGGGATGTTCACCTACGAGCAGTACTTC. It specifies CASSGILTGMFTYEQYF. The whole variable domain, filled in from reference TRBV28 and TRBJ2-7, reads DVKVTQSSRYLVKRTGEKVFLECVQDMDHENMFWYRQDPGLGLRLIYFSYDVKMKEKGDIPEGYSVSREKKERFSLILESASTNQTSMYLCASSGILTGMFTYEQYFGPGTRLTVT.

The chain links TRBV7-8 to TRBJ1-2; D perhaps matches TRBD1 (6 bases). Trimming stripped 1 base from V and 7 bases from J, with 13 bases between. Germline CDR1 is SGHVS and CDR2 is FQNEAQ. This CDR3 contains 14 residues. The CDR3 sequence: CASSLDRVLGGYTF. The CDR3 DNA reads as TGTGCCAGCAGCTTAGACAGGGTTTTAGGTGGCTACACCTTC.

This chain connects TRBV5-1 to TRBJ2-1, with TRBD2 identical over 9 bases. Unmatched junction bases numbered 1, after V lost 0 bases and J lost 3 bases. This CDR3 is 15 amino acids long. The V gene's germline CDR1 is SGHRS and CDR2 YFSETQ. The CDR3 sequence is CASSLVSGGYNEQFF. In nucleotides, the CDR3 is TGCGCCAGCAGCTTGGTTAGCGGGGGCTACAATGAGCAGTTCTTC.

V usage is TRBV9 and J usage is TRBJ2-5, with a tentative D call TRBD2 (5 bases). V lost 0 bases to trimming and J lost 4 bases, with 10 bases between them. From germline, CDR1 is SGDLS and CDR2 YYNGEE. The CDR3 totals 14 residues. The CDR3 here is CASSVGVAGETQYF. CDR3 sequence (DNA): TGTGCCAGCAGCGTAGGGGTTGCGGGAGAGACCCAGTACTTC. The whole variable domain, remainder taken from reference TRBV9 and TRBJ2-5, is DSGVTQTPKHLITATGQRVTLRCSPRSGDLSVYWYQQSLDQGLQFLIQYYNGEERAKGNILERFSAQQFPDLHSELNLSSLELGDSALYFCASSVGVAGETQYFGPGTRLLVL.

This sequence joins TRBV4-2 and TRBJ2-1, with 8 bases fitting TRBD2. Germline V gene sequence: CDR1 LGHNA, CDR2 YNFKEQ. This CDR3 has 16 amino acids. Trimming cost V 1 base and J 9 bases; bases outside gene matches: 11. CDR3 region: CASSQVPGLGGVEQFF. CDR3 coding DNA: TGTGCCAGCAGCCAAGTTCCGGGACTAGGAGGGGTTGAGCAGTTCTTC.

CDR3 sequence (DNA): TGCGCCAGCAGCCAGAACAGGGGGGGGTCCTACGAGCAGTACTTC. As protein: CASSQNRGGSYEQYF. This chain connects TRBV4-3 to TRBJ2-7, with D perhaps TRBD1 (8 bases). Trimming cost V 3 bases and J 1 base, with 13 bases left between them. There are 15 residues in the CDR3. The germline CDR1 and CDR2 sequences are LGHNA and YSLEER.

This chain links TRBV18 with TRBJ2-2; 10 bases map to TRBD1. Germline V CDR1 and CDR2: KGHSH, LQKENI. V shed 6 bases, J shed 4 bases, and the junction held 8 bases outside the gene matches. This CDR3 is built from 16 residues. This CDR3 is CASSQRQGAPTGELFF. CDR3 bases: TGTGCCAGCTCCCAAAGACAGGGGGCACCCACCGGGGAGCTGTTTTTT.

The chain joins TRBV13 to TRBJ2-7, with 8 nucleotides matching TRBD2. Germline values: CDR1 PRHDT, CDR2 FYEKMQ (reference sequence). The CDR3 runs 15 residues. Germline trimming cut 5 bases from V and 7 bases from J; bases unmatched to any gene: 13. The CDR3 loop reads CASSILGTRGGEQYF. The CDR3 nucleotides read TGTGCCAGCAGCATACTCGGGACTAGGGGGGGTGAGCAGTACTTC.

The CDR3 coding sequence is TGTGCCAGTAGTATAGGGTCAGGCAAGAACACTGAAGCTTTCTTT. The encoded protein is CASSIGSGKNTEAFF. The chain combines TRBV19 with TRBJ1-1; D gene ambiguous. The CDR3 covers 15 residues. Trimming removed 1 base from V and 1 base from J, with 10 bases in between. The germline CDR1 and CDR2 sequences are LNHDA and SQIVND (reference sequence).

The chain combines TRBV14 with TRBJ2-1; no clear D gene. V was clipped by 1 base and J by 4 bases, with 11 bases between them. The CDR3 length is 15 residues. Germline CDR1 reads SGHDN; CDR2 reads FVKESK. CDR3 sequence reads: CASSQGYLLYNEQFF. In DNA, the CDR3 is TGTGCCAGCAGCCAAGGCTACCTTCTTTACAATGAGCAGTTCTTC.

The genes are TRBV5-5 and TRBJ1-1; D is uncertain. The CDR3 has 16 residues. Germline V gene sequence: CDR1 SGHKS, CDR2 YYEKEE (reference sequence). Trimming cost V 0 bases and J 1 base, with 13 bases left between them. The CDR3, as DNA: TGTGCCAGCAGCTTGGCCCGGGAGGTGGGGAACACTGAAGCTTTCTTT. It specifies CASSLAREVGNTEAFF.

This clone was counted a single time. The chain has TRBV19 and TRBJ1-4; TRBD1 matches 7 bases. This CDR3 has 14 residues. In germline, CDR1 is LNHDA, CDR2 SQIVND (reference sequence). The V and J ends lost 5 bases and 8 bases, in that order; junction bases with no gene match: 8. The CDR3 reads CASSSGLGGEKLFF. DNA of the CDR3: TGTGCCAGTAGTTCTGGGTTAGGGGGCGAAAAACTGTTTTTT.